This T cell receptor beta chain was obtained from a study of blood T cell repertoires in COVID-19. Clones were read by immunoSEQ multiplex PCR, and TCRdb kept only the in-frame ones, dropping some. This repertoire shows about 170,000 clones, more than 85% found once; its top ten account for just over 2.5%. The source of this sequence is a woman of 80 years or more with COVID-19, enrolled during active disease. The sample taken for sequencing was peripheral blood.

CDR3 DNA: TGTGCCAGCAGTGAACAGGTCCGGCGGTACTTC. The encoded protein is CASSEQVRRYF. The rearrangement joins TRBV2 to TRBJ2-7; no clear D. V lost 2 bases and J lost 12, with 11 bases in between. CDR1 is SNHLY, CDR2 FYNNEI, per germline. The CDR3 consists of 11 residues.